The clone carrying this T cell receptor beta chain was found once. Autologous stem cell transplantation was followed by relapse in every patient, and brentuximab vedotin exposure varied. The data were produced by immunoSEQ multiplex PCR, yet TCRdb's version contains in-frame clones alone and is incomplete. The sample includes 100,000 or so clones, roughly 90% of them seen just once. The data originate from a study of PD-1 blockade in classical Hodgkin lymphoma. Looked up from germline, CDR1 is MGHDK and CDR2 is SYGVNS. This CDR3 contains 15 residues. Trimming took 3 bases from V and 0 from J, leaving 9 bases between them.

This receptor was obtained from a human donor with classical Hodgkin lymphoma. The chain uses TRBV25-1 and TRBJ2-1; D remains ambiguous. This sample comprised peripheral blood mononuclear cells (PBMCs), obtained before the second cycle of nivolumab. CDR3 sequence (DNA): TGTGCCAGCAGTGAGCTCGCGAGCTCCTACAATGAGCAGTTCTTC. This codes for CASSELASSYNEQFF.